The 15 T cell receptor beta chains listed next were all sequenced from one sample in a study of PD-L1 blockade in urothelial cancer. Sample time point: peripheral blood 6 weeks after treatment start. TCRdb keeps only in-frame clones here, not all; method: immunoSEQ multiplex PCR. The data show some 39,000 clones, with about 88% seen just once and over 2.5% held by the top ten. Source: PBMCs, taken around atezolizumab (anti-PD-L1) treatment. The receptors were sampled from a man in his 70s with urothelial cancer.

The CDR3 nucleotides read TGTGCCAGCAGTGGGCAAGGGACAGGGGTGAAAAAACTGTTTTTT. This encodes CASSGQGTGVKKLFF. The rearrangement joins TRBV25-1 to TRBJ1-4; TRBD1 aligns across 10 bases. The V gene end was trimmed by 4 bases and the J gene end by 9 bases; junction bases not matched to a gene: 8. Germline CDR1 reads MGHDK; CDR2 reads SYGVNS. This CDR3 is built from 15 residues.

In its sample, this clone was seen a few times. V usage is TRBV4-1 and J usage is TRBJ2-7; perhaps TRBD2 as D (6 bases). V was cut by 0 bases and J by 1 base, with 31 bases left in between. Per germline, CDR1 MGHRA and CDR2 YSYEKL. This CDR3 region has 22 residues. The DNA of the CDR3 is TGCGCCAGCAGCCAAGAGGTAATCTGGGCTAGCGATATCCATGGGTTTTCCTACGAGCAGTACTTC. It is translated as CASSQEVIWASDIHGFSYEQYF.

This clone was recorded a few times. The chain is built from TRBV27 and TRBJ1-2, with TRBD1 identical over 9 bases. There are 14 residues in the CDR3. The V segment lost 5 bases and the J segment 4 bases; nucleotides outside the gene matches: 5. CDR1 MNHEY and CDR2 SMNVEV come from the germline V gene (reference sequence). In DNA, the CDR3 is TGTGCCAGCAGTCGGACAGGGGACCCCTATGGCTACACCTTC. Protein sequence: CASSRTGDPYGYTF.

The gene calls are TRBV7-6 and TRBJ1-3; TRBD1 is a possible D gene (6 bases). CDR3 length equals 15 residues. The germline gives CDR1 SGHVS, CDR2 FNYEAQ. The V gene lost 1 base and the J gene lost 3 bases, with 10 bases spanning the gap. The CDR3 DNA reads TGTGCCAGCAGCTTAGGCAGGGGCGGTGGAAACACCATATATTTT. As protein: CASSLGRGGGNTIYF. Drawing the rest from reference TRBV7-6 and TRBJ1-3, the complete variable domain is GAGVSQSPRYKVTKRGQDVALRCDPISGHVSLYWYRQALGQGPEFLTYFNYEAQQDKSGLPNDRFSAERPEGSISTLTIQRTEQRDSAMYRCASSLGRGGGNTIYFGEGSWLTVV.

The CDR3 region is CASSLSPRPQGLNYGYTF. The CDR3 coding sequence is TGTGCCAGCAGTTTATCGCCCCGCCCGCAGGGGCTTAACTATGGCTACACCTTC. The chain recombines TRBV27 with TRBJ1-2, with a tentative D call TRBD1 (6 bases). Trimming removed 0 bases from V and 1 base from J, with 18 bases in between. Germline V gene data show CDR1 as MNHEY and CDR2 as SMNVEV (reference sequence). The CDR3 contains 18 residues.

CDR3: CASSLSSDTEAFF. CDR3 DNA: TGTGCCAGCAGTTTATCGTCGGACACTGAAGCTTTCTTT. This chain connects TRBV27 to TRBJ1-1; D call uncertain. V dropped 0 bases and J dropped 3 bases, with 5 bases sitting between them. This CDR3 region has 13 residues. Germline V gene lookup returns CDR1 MNHEY and CDR2 SMNVEV (reference sequence).

This chain links TRBV10-3 with TRBJ2-2; D is perhaps TRBD1 (5 bases). V was shortened by 2 bases and J by 1 base, with 14 bases between the two germline ends. CDR1 is ENHRY and CDR2 is SYGVKD in the germline V gene. The CDR3 is 17 amino acids. The CDR3 nucleotides are TGTGCCATCAGTGAGCCTTCTTTAGGGGAGAACACCGGGGAGCTGTTTTTT. Translation gives CAISEPSLGENTGELFF.

The gene calls are TRBV4-2 and TRBJ2-1; TRBD1 matches 11 bases. V was pared by 4 bases and J by 7 bases, with 12 bases of the junction left unmatched. The length of the CDR3 is 17 residues. CDR1 and CDR2 (germline): LGHNA, YNFKEQ. The CDR3 nucleotides are TGTGCCAGCAGCCTAGCCGACATGGGACAGGGGGTAAATGAGCAGTTCTTC. Residues: CASSLADMGQGVNEQFF.

This chain connects TRBV10-3 to TRBJ1-2; D ambiguous. CDR3 size: 16 residues. The ends were cut back, 3 bases at V and 4 bases at J, with 18 bases in the middle. Germline lookup yields CDR1 ENHRY and CDR2 SYGVKD. As DNA, the CDR3 is TGTGCCATCAGTGAATCCGGCGGGATGTCGAGCTATGGCTACACCTTC. Translated, it gives CAISESGGMSSYGYTF.

This chain connects TRBV20-1 to TRBJ2-7; 8 positions agree with TRBD1. CDR1 DFQATT and CDR2 SNEGSKA come from the germline V gene (reference sequence). J gave up 4 bases and V 7 bases, and 3 bases lay outside the gene matches. This CDR3 spans 11 amino acids. CDR3 sequence (DNA): TGCAGTGGGGGACAGGCTTACGAGCAGTACTTC. Translated, it gives CSGGQAYEQYF.

The chain couples TRBV7-3 to TRBJ2-2; TRBD1 matches at 9 bases. Germline V gene data show CDR1 as SGHTA and CDR2 as FQGTGA. The ends lost 6 bases at V and 7 bases at J; junction bases unmatched: 6. The CDR3 covers 14 residues. In DNA, the CDR3 is TGTGCCAGCAGTTTACAGGGGGCTGGCGGGGAGCTGTTTTTT. Translation gives CASSLQGAGGELFF.

This clone was counted between two and nine times. The chain combines TRBV6-5 with TRBJ2-2; 10 bases fit TRBD2. This CDR3 comprises 16 residues. V lost 2 bases, J lost 3 bases, and 3 bases stayed unmatched. From germline, CDR1 is MNHEY and CDR2 SVGAGI. CDR3 protein: CASSYESGRDTGELFF. The CDR3 DNA follows: TGTGCCAGCAGTTACGAGAGCGGGAGGGACACCGGGGAGCTGTTTTTT.

J is TRBJ1-1 and V is TRBV5-1; 7 nucleotides agree with TRBD1. The V and J ends lost 1 base and 4 bases, in that order; junction bases with no gene match: 7. CDR1 and CDR2 from the germline V gene are SGHRS and YFSETQ. CDR3 size: 15 residues. This CDR3 reads CASSLNTGVATEAFF. For the CDR3, the DNA is TGCGCCAGCAGCTTGAACACAGGGGTGGCCACTGAAGCTTTCTTT. Drawing the rest from reference TRBV5-1 and TRBJ1-1, the complete variable domain is KAGVTQTPRYLIKTRGQQVTLSCSPISGHRSVSWYQQTPGQGLQFLFEYFSETQRNKGNFPGRFSGRQFSNSRSEMNVSTLELGDSALYLCASSLNTGVATEAFFGQGTRLTVV.

The CDR3 is CASSQTDNYGYTF. The CDR3 nucleotides are TGTGCCAGCAGCCAGACAGACAACTATGGCTACACCTTC. The chain recombines TRBV11-3 with TRBJ1-2; maybe TRBD1 (5 bases). Germline V lookup: CDR1 SGHNT, CDR2 YENEEA. CDR3 size: 13 residues. V lost 5 bases, J lost 2 bases, and 9 bases lay in between. The complete variable domain, with remaining parts taken from reference TRBV11-3 and TRBJ1-2, reads EAGVVQSPRYKIIEKKQPVAFWCNPISGHNTLYWYLQNLGQGPELLIRYENEEAVDDSQLPKDRFSAERLKGVDSTLKIQPAELGDSAVYLCASSQTDNYGYTFGSGTRLTVV.

This chain uses TRBV2 with TRBJ1-5; D call uncertain. The CDR3 runs 15 residues. Germline CDR1 SNHLY, CDR2 FYNNEI. V lost 1 base and J lost 0, with 7 bases in between. As DNA, the CDR3 is TGTGCCAGCAGTGAAGAAATCAATAGCAATCAGCCCCAGCATTTT. It codes for CASSEEINSNQPQHF.